These 30 T cell receptor beta chains came from one sample sequenced in a study of OX40 agonist ivuxolimab in advanced cancers. TCRdb's table, derived via immunoSEQ multiplex PCR, lists solely in-frame clones and lacks some. The sample has 40,000 to 55,000 clones; just under 90% are singletons. Sequenced here: CD4+ or CD8+ T cells sorted from blood, sampled in a trial of the OX40 agonist ivuxolimab. The receptors come from an adult with an advanced solid tumor such as melanoma, head and neck, liver or kidney cancer.

V and J are TRBV11-2 and TRBJ2-7, with 11 bases matching TRBD2. V shed 4 bases, J shed 5 bases, and the junction held 16 bases outside the gene matches. Looked up from germline, CDR1 is SGHAT and CDR2 is FQNNGV. The CDR3 extends over 18 amino acids. The CDR3 region is CASSSRGLAGGHPNEQYF. CDR3 nucleotide sequence: TGTGCCAGCAGCTCTCGGGGTTTAGCGGGAGGGCACCCTAACGAGCAGTACTTC. Supplemented by reference TRBV11-2 and TRBJ2-7, the full variable domain reads EAGVAQSPRYKIIEKRQSVAFWCNPISGHATLYWYQQILGQGPKLLIQFQNNGVVDDSQLPKDRFSAERLKGVDSTLKIQPAKLEDSAVYLCASSSRGLAGGHPNEQYFGPGTRLTVT.

The chain is built from TRBV18 and TRBJ2-7; D gene ambiguous. Trimming removed 3 bases from V and 6 bases from J, with 9 bases in between. The CDR3 length is 12 residues. Germline CDR1 and CDR2: KGHSH and LQKENI. CDR3 bases: TGTGCCAGCTCACCCTCGCTGGGCGAGCAGTACTTC. It is translated as CASSPSLGEQYF.

The J gene is TRBJ1-2, the V gene TRBV5-1; the D is unclear. V lost 4 bases, J lost 7 bases, and 20 bases lay in between. The germline CDR1 and CDR2 sequences are SGHRS and YFSETQ. CDR3 length: 15 residues. The CDR3 nucleotides are TGCGCCAGCAGCAGGACCGAAAGTGGCGGCTTTGGCTACACCTTC. Encoded protein: CASSRTESGGFGYTF.

This clone has more than one count but fewer than ten. CDR3: CASSLMGTAEKLFF. The DNA of the CDR3 is TGTGCCAGCAGCTTAATGGGGACCGCCGAGAAACTGTTTTTT. The chain is built from TRBV7-6 and TRBJ1-4, with a weak D call TRBD1 (5 bases). From germline, CDR1 is SGHVS and CDR2 FNYEAQ. The CDR3 has 14 amino acids. Trimming cost V 2 bases and J 11 bases, with 15 bases left between them.

The V and J genes are TRBV6-1 and TRBJ2-1; D is ambiguous. V lost 2 bases and J lost 8, with 13 bases in between. Germline-derived CDR1 and CDR2 are MNHNS and SASEGT. CDR3 length: 14 amino acids. DNA for the CDR3: TGTGCCAGCAGTGAATCTTTATGGGAATATGAGCAGTTCTTC. Encoded protein: CASSESLWEYEQFF.

About this clone: Sequence at one end of the junction differs from germline and may be a read error. The genes are TRBV7-7 and TRBJ2-7, with a weak D call TRBD1 (5 bases). The CDR3 is made up of 14 amino acids. Germline assignment: CDR1 SSHAT and CDR2 FNYEAQ (reference sequence). DNA for the CDR3: TGTGCTAGCAGCTTAGCAGGGCGACCCTACGAGCAGTACTTC. Residues: CASSLAGRPYEQYF.

V usage is TRBV27 and J usage is TRBJ2-5, with 10 bases matching TRBD2. V gave up 2 bases and J gave up 4 bases; unmatched junction bases: 10. Looked up from germline, CDR1 is MNHEY and CDR2 is SMNVEV (reference sequence). The CDR3 totals 17 residues. In DNA form, the CDR3 reads TGTGCCAGCAGTTTAATTCCTAGCGGGAGCCCTCCAGAGACCCAGTACTTC. Translated, it gives CASSLIPSGSPPETQYF.

The genes are TRBV18 and TRBJ1-1, with 9 bases that match TRBD1. Germline V gene sequence: CDR1 KGHSH, CDR2 LQKENI. V dropped 3 bases and J dropped 3; count of bases not matched to a gene: 11. The CDR3 consists of 17 residues. The CDR3 here is CASSPGQGRGMDTEAFF. DNA of the CDR3: TGTGCCAGCTCACCGGGACAGGGTCGTGGGATGGACACTGAAGCTTTCTTT. Using reference TRBV18 and TRBJ1-1 for the parts outside the CDR3, the full variable domain is NAGVMQNPRHLVRRRGQEARLRCSPMKGHSHVYWYRQLPEEGLKFMVYLQKENIIDESGMPKERFSAEFPKEGPSILRIQQVVRGDSAAYFCASSPGQGRGMDTEAFFGQGTRLTVV.

Concerning this clone itself: It may be a read error: a sequence one base away is much more abundant. This sequence joins TRBV5-4 and TRBJ2-7; D call uncertain. The CDR3 has 13 residues. The germline gives CDR1 SGHNT, CDR2 YYREEE (reference sequence). The CDR3 loop reads CASGLAVSYEQYF. The CDR3 coding sequence is TGTGCCAGCGGCTTGGCCGTCTCCTACGAGCAGTACTTC. The full variable domain, rest sourced from reference TRBV5-4 and TRBJ2-7, is ETGVTQSPTHLIKTRGQQVTLRCSSQSGHNTVSWYQQALGQGPQFIFQYYREEENGRGNFPPRFSGLQFPNYSSELNVNALELDDSALYLCASGLAVSYEQYFGPGTRLTVT.

The CDR3 DNA is TGTGCCAGCAGCCAAGATATCAGGATGAACACCGGGGAGCTGTTTTTT. Translation gives CASSQDIRMNTGELFF. The chain recombines TRBV14 with TRBJ2-2; D remains unclear. Per the germline V gene, CDR1 is SGHDN and CDR2 is FVKESK. The CDR3 extends over 16 amino acids. V was pared by 0 bases and J by 1 base, with 9 bases between. The complete variable domain, with remaining parts taken from reference TRBV14 and TRBJ2-2, reads EAGVTQFPSHSVIEKGQTVTLRCDPISGHDNLYWYRRVMGKEIKFLLHFVKESKQDESGMPNNRFLAERTGGTYSTLKVQPAELEDSGVYFCASSQDIRMNTGELFFGEGSRLTVL.

This sequence joins TRBV14 and TRBJ2-5; 8 positions agree with TRBD1. The CDR3 contains 17 residues. Per the germline V gene, CDR1 is SGHDN and CDR2 is FVKESK. Trimming took 1 base from V and 5 from J; bases not matched to a gene: 12. The CDR3 reads CASSQVGRGQLWETQYF. DNA of the CDR3: TGTGCCAGCAGCCAAGTGGGCAGGGGGCAATTATGGGAGACCCAGTACTTC.

This clone was seen more than once but under ten times. The chain couples TRBV7-9 to TRBJ2-5; 9 bases match TRBD1. V shed 6 bases and J 9 bases; nucleotides not matched to a gene: 8. Germline lookup yields CDR1 SEHNR and CDR2 FQNEAQ (reference sequence). The CDR3 consists of 13 residues. Here the CDR3 DNA reads TGTGCCAGCAGACGCCGGGACAGGGCCTCCCAGTACTTC. Its translation: CASRRRDRASQYF.

This chain connects TRBV4-2 to TRBJ1-2; TRBD1 aligns across 7 bases. The CDR3 loop spans 19 amino acids. Germline assignment: CDR1 LGHNA and CDR2 YNFKEQ. J lost 3 bases, V lost 0 bases, and 16 bases had no gene match. The CDR3 DNA reads as TGTGCCAGCAGCCAAGACCACCGGGCCTCGACAGGGCAGGACTATGGCTACACCTTC. Translated, it gives CASSQDHRASTGQDYGYTF.

The J gene is TRBJ2-3, the V gene TRBV18; no definite D call. This CDR3 is built from 14 residues. Germline loops: CDR1 KGHSH, CDR2 LQKENI. V was clipped by 3 bases and J by 4 bases, with 11 bases between them. The CDR3 DNA reads TGTGCCAGCTCACCCTCTGTGGGTCCAGATACGCAGTATTTT. Translating it yields CASSPSVGPDTQYF.

The chain joins TRBV28 to TRBJ2-2; D not certain. V was clipped by 3 bases and J by 6 bases, with 17 bases between them. Germline V lookup: CDR1 MDHEN, CDR2 SYDVKM. The CDR3 covers 16 residues. CDR3 in amino acids: CASSFTWAGRPGELFF. CDR3 nucleotide sequence: TGTGCCAGCAGTTTCACGTGGGCAGGCCGTCCCGGGGAGCTGTTTTTT.

V usage is TRBV27 and J usage is TRBJ1-5; 7 bases agree with TRBD1. V trimming: 6 bases; J trimming: 1 base; junction bases outside the gene matches: 6. CDR3 size: 15 residues. The germline gives CDR1 MNHEY, CDR2 SMNVEV (reference sequence). The DNA for the CDR3 is TGTGCCAGCAGGCACAGGGGTGGGAGCAATCAGCCCCAGCATTTT. Amino acid sequence: CASRHRGGSNQPQHF.

The chain's CDR3 is CSGRQGATSTQYF. In nucleotides, the CDR3 is TGCAGCGGGAGACAGGGGGCAACAAGTACCCAGTACTTC. The chain is built from TRBV29-1 and TRBJ2-5; 10 bases agree with TRBD1. The length of the CDR3 is 13 residues. Germline V gene data show CDR1 as SQVTM and CDR2 as ANQGSEA. With 7 bases clipped from V and 8 bases from J, the junction kept 10 bases outside the gene matches.

This clone was found a few times. The rearrangement links TRBV20-1 to TRBJ1-2; D is ambiguous. Per the germline V gene, CDR1 is DFQATT and CDR2 is SNEGSKA (reference sequence). The CDR3 has 10 amino acids. The V and J ends lost 0 bases and 8 bases respectively, with 4 bases between them. CDR3 DNA sequence: TGCAGTGCTAGAGATGGAGGCTACACCTTC. It specifies CSARDGGYTF.

This rearrangement joins TRBV19 to TRBJ1-2; unclear D gene. Trimming took 7 bases from V and 0 from J, leaving 12 bases between them. Germline V gives CDR1 LNHDA, CDR2 SQIVND (reference sequence). The CDR3 is 14 residues long. The CDR3 sequence is CASTTLGTNYGYTF. CDR3 DNA sequence: TGTGCCAGTACCACCTTAGGGACTAACTATGGCTACACCTTC.

The chain recombines TRBV29-1 with TRBJ1-1; D unclear. Trimming cost V 4 bases and J 4 bases, with 16 bases left between them. This CDR3 has 14 residues. The germline CDR1 and CDR2 sequences are SQVTM and ANQGSEA. For the CDR3, the DNA is TGCAGCGTTGGGGCTAGCGGGATGAGCACTGAAGCTTTCTTT. The encoded protein is CSVGASGMSTEAFF.

The chain has TRBV7-8 and TRBJ2-5; TRBD1 is a possible D gene (5 bases). V gave up 0 bases and J gave up 9 bases, with 20 bases separating them. The CDR3 length is 16 residues. Germline CDR1 reads SGHVS; CDR2 reads FQNEAQ. CDR3 nucleotides: TGTGCCAGCAGCTTAGCTCTCACCAGGGCTCGAAGGGCCCAGTACTTC. Translated: CASSLALTRARRAQYF.

V gene TRBV25-1 combines with J gene TRBJ1-2; a possible D gene is TRBD1 (5 bases). The CDR3 runs 11 residues. V was cut by 5 bases and J by 8 bases, with 9 bases left in between. Germline CDR1 is MGHDK and CDR2 is SYGVNS. The DNA for the CDR3 is TGTGCCAGCAGTATTCAGGGCGGCTACACCTTC. Translated: CASSIQGGYTF.

In its sample, this clone was seen once. The chain links TRBV27 to TRBJ1-5; D is unresolved. The V and J ends lost 4 bases and 3 bases respectively, with 7 bases between them. The CDR3 covers 13 residues. Germline assignment: CDR1 MNHEY and CDR2 SMNVEV (reference sequence). The CDR3 loop is CASSWQNNQPQHF. CDR3 bases: TGTGCCAGCAGTTGGCAGAACAATCAGCCCCAGCATTTT.

The V and J genes are TRBV9 and TRBJ2-7, with D perhaps matching TRBD2 (6 bases). From germline, CDR1 is SGDLS and CDR2 YYNGEE. This CDR3 spans 14 amino acids. V gave up 0 bases and J gave up 7 bases, with 14 bases separating them. The CDR3 here is CASSVAPRDGEQYF. DNA for the CDR3: TGTGCCAGCAGCGTAGCCCCGCGGGATGGGGAGCAGTACTTC.

The J gene is TRBJ2-7, the V gene TRBV19; 8 nucleotides agree with TRBD2. The germline V gene encodes CDR1 LNHDA and CDR2 SQIVND (reference sequence). The CDR3 covers 13 residues. Trimming took 9 bases from V and 2 from J; bases not matched to a gene: 6. This CDR3 reads CASAGGGPYEQYF. The CDR3 coding sequence is TGTGCCAGCGCCGGGGGGGGCCCCTACGAGCAGTACTTC.

The chain has TRBV19 and TRBJ2-3; 13 bases line up with TRBD2. The trim removed 4 bases at V and 4 bases at J, leaving 5 bases unmatched. The CDR3 loop spans 16 amino acids. The germline gives CDR1 LNHDA, CDR2 SQIVND (reference sequence). CDR3 protein: CASSTRTSGSSDTQYF. CDR3 nucleotides: TGTGCCAGTAGTACCCGGACTAGCGGGAGTTCAGATACGCAGTATTTT.

V usage is TRBV7-9 and J usage is TRBJ2-5, with D unclear. The CDR3 length is 12 residues. Trimming took off 5 bases at V and 5 bases at J, with 9 bases between the two ends. In germline, CDR1 is SEHNR, CDR2 FQNEAQ (reference sequence). CDR3 amino acids: CASSLVWETQYF. In DNA, the CDR3 is TGTGCCAGCAGCCTCGTTTGGGAGACCCAGTACTTC. Full variable domain (missing parts from reference TRBV7-9 and TRBJ2-5): DTGVSQNPRHKITKRGQNVTFRCDPISEHNRLYWYRQTLGQGPEFLTYFQNEAQLEKSRLLSDRFSAERPKGSFSTLEIQRTEQGDSAMYLCASSLVWETQYFGPGTRLLVL.

This clone occurred once. The rearrangement joins TRBV19 to TRBJ2-3; 8 bases fit TRBD2. Germline CDR1 reads LNHDA; CDR2 reads SQIVND (reference sequence). After removal of 6 bases from V and 2 bases from J, the junction contained 7 bases not matched to a gene. The CDR3 has 15 residues. DNA for the CDR3: TGTGCCAGTAGACCTATAGCGGGATCCACAGATACGCAGTATTTT. This encodes CASRPIAGSTDTQYF.

This chain uses TRBV10-3 with TRBJ1-1, with D perhaps matching TRBD1 (5 bases). V was trimmed by 7 bases and J by 0 bases, leaving 9 bases between them. The germline V gene has CDR1 ENHRY and CDR2 SYGVKD. The CDR3 spans 13 residues. The DNA of the CDR3 is TGTGCCATCATGGGGGTAATGAACACTGAAGCTTTCTTT. This translates into CAIMGVMNTEAFF.

The rearrangement uses TRBV10-3 and TRBJ1-1, with 7 positions matching TRBD1. Trimming removed 6 bases from V and 3 bases from J; junction bases left unmatched: 10. Germline CDR1 and CDR2: ENHRY and SYGVKD. The CDR3 totals 15 residues. The CDR3 nucleotides are TGTGCCATCAGGACACAAGGGGGCGCGGACACTGAAGCTTTCTTT. Its translation is CAIRTQGGADTEAFF.